This TCR beta chain is drawn from a study of CD8+ T cells in alopecia areata. About the research overall: Severity was scored as percentage of affected scalp area in treated patients.

Comment on this clone: What it recognizes is unknown.

Noted treatment: oral pan-JAK inhibitor, 5-10 mg twice daily. CDR1 and CDR2 from the germline V gene are MGHDK and SYGVNS. V was shortened by 5 bases and J by 2 bases, with 12 bases between the two germline ends. The CDR3 has 14 amino acids. Whole-study findings and limits: Across lesional scalp, and particularly alopecia totalis/universalis, clonality surpassed that of normal scalp.

cDNA serving as the sequencing template came from extracted, reverse transcribed RNA. The data were produced by immunoSEQ multiplex PCR, yet TCRdb's version contains in-frame clones alone and is incomplete. Of under 350,000 clones listed, roughly 60% are singletons. The chain joins TRBV25-1 to TRBJ2-5; TRBD1 is a possible D gene (5 bases). The clonotype originates from a human donor with alopecia areata. The material was CD4+ T cells sorted from blood, obtained at week 24, from a patient treated with tofacitinib. The CDR3 sequence is CASSQYQGQETQYF. The CDR3 DNA reads as TGTGCCAGCAGTCAGTACCAGGGACAAGAGACCCAGTACTTC.